This T cell receptor (beta chain) comes out of a study of blood T cells in healthy people across ages. This clonotype was seen repeatedly, ten times or more. Germline CDR1 and CDR2: SGHTA and FQGNSA. J lost 4 bases, V lost 2 bases, and 7 bases had no gene match. This CDR3 contains 15 residues. Through a sample-barcoded 5' primer and a J-beta primer mix, a second PCR was run for 7 to 11 cycles. MiXCR, run by TCRdb on the 5' RACE reads, gives a single entry per CDR3 protein. The repertoire holds roughly 900,000 distinct CDR3 sequences, with around 26% as singletons. Ranging in age from about 6 to 100, the donors were healthy Caucasian individuals from Russia.

J is TRBJ2-5 and V is TRBV7-2, with 7 bases matching TRBD2. This TCR came from a woman older than 75 in good health. The sequenced material came from blood. In DNA, the CDR3 is TGTGCCAGCAGCTTATTGCGGGGGAAAGTAGAGACCCAGTACTTC. Protein sequence: CASSLLRGKVETQYF.